This T cell receptor (beta chain) emerged from a study of T cell responses to AZD1222 COVID-19 vaccine. The CDR3 is 16 residues long. The V gene end was trimmed by 0 bases and the J gene end by 8 bases; junction bases not matched to a gene: 10. CDR1 is SGHRS, CDR2 YFSETQ, per germline. TCRdb keeps only in-frame clones here, not all; method: immunoSEQ multiplex PCR. The profile shows 90,000 to 120,000 clones, 75% to 90% of them singletons. The genes are TRBV5-1 and TRBJ2-1; 8 nucleotides match TRBD2. The source is an adult in good health. The sequencing here drew on peripheral blood, taken on day 0 of AZD1222 vaccination. The CDR3 DNA reads as TGCGCCAGCAGCTTGGTATCCGGACTAGCTTCCGATGAGCAGTTCTTC. Translated, it gives CASSLVSGLASDEQFF.